This T cell receptor (beta chain) is drawn from a study of OX40 agonist ivuxolimab in advanced cancers. Study overall: Hepatocellular carcinoma, melanoma, renal cell or head and neck cancer was diagnosed in the dose-escalation patients. Prior therapy, whether anti-PD-1, anti-PD-L1 or anti-CTLA-4, was allowed, and roughly 44% had some.

This CDR3 comprises 12 residues. Trimming cost V 0 bases and J 15 bases; bases outside gene matches: 4. The V gene's germline CDR1 is LNHNV and CDR2 YYDKDF (reference sequence). TCRdb keeps only in-frame clones here, not all; method: immunoSEQ multiplex PCR. This table holds about 95,000 clones, approximately 85% found once. This specimen was CD4+ or CD8+ T cells sorted from blood, taken in a trial of the OX40 agonist ivuxolimab. The genes are TRBV15 and TRBJ2-1; TRBD1 matches at 8 bases. The receptor's source is an adult with an advanced solid tumor such as melanoma, head and neck, liver or kidney cancer. The CDR3 coding sequence is TGTGCCACCAGCAGAGATGGGACAGGTCTGTTCTTC. Protein: CATSRDGTGLFF. Filled out from reference TRBV15 and TRBJ2-1, the complete variable domain reads DAMVIQNPRYQVTQFGKPVTLSCSQTLNHNVMYWYQQKSSQAPKLLFHYYDKDFNNEADTPDNFQSRRPNTSFCFLDIRSPGLGDTAMYLCATSRDGTGLFFGPGTRLTVL.